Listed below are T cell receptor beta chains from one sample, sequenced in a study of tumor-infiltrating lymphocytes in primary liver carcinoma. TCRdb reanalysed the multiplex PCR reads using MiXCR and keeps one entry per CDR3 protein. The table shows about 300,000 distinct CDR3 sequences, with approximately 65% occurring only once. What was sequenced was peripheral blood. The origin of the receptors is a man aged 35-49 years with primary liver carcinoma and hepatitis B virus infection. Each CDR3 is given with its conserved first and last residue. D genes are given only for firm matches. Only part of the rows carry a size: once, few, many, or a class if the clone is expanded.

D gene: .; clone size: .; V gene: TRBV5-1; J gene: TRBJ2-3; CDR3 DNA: TGCGCCAGCAGCTCGAACCTAGCCGGAAATACGCAGTATTTT; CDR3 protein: CASSSNLAGNTQYF
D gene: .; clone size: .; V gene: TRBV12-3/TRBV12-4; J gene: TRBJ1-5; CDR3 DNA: TGTGCCAGCAGTTTCGGGGGTTCCGGGTGGAGCAATCAGCGCCAGCATTTT; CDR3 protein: CASSFGGSGWSNQRQHF
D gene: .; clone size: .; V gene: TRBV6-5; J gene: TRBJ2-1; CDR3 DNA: TGTGCCATCAGTTACTCGACACTCTATGAGCAGTTCTTC; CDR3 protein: CAISYSTLYEQFF
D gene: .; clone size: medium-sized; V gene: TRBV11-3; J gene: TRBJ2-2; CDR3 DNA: TGTGCCAGCAGCTTGGCGGGGACGATGAACACCGGGGAGCTGTTTTTT; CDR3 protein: CASSLAGTMNTGELFF
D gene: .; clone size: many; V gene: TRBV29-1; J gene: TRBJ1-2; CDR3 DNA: TGCAGCGCCGAACCTTTTACAGGGTTGGACTATGGCTACACCTTC; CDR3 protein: CSAEPFTGLDYGYTF
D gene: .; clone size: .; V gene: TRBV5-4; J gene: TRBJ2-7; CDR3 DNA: TGTGCCAGCAGCTTGTCGGTGGGGGGAAGCGACGAGCAGTACTTC; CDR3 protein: CASSLSVGGSDEQYF
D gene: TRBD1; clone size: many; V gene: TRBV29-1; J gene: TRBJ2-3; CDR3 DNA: TGCAGCGGGGGGACAGGGGATACGCAGTATTTT; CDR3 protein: CSGGTGDTQYF
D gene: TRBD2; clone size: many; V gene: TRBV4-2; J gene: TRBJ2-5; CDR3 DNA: TGTGCCAGCAGCCAGGGGACTAGCTACACCCAAGAGACCCAGTACTTC; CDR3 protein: CASSQGTSYTQETQYF
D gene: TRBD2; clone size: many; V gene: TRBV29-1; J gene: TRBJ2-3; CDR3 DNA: TGCAGCGGCTTAGCGGGAGATACGCAGTATTTT; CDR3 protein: CSGLAGDTQYF
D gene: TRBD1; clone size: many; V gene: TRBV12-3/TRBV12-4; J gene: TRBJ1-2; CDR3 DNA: TGTGCCAGCAGCCCCACAGGGGCGCGAGGCTACACCTTC; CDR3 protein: CASSPTGARGYTF
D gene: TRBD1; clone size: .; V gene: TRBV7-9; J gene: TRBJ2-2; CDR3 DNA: TGTGCCAGCAGCTCGAGGACAGGGAAGGTGTCGGCCGGGGACCTGTTTTTT; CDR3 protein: CASSSRTGKVSAGDLFF
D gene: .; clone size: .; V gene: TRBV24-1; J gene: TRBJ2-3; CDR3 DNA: TGTGCCACCAGTGATCCAGGCAGGGGCGGCGGAGATACGCAGTATTTT; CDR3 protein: CATSDPGRGGGDTQYF
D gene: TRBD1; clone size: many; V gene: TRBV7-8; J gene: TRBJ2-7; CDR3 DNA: TGTGCCAGCAGCCCGGGACAGGGCATCTCCCATCGGTCCTACGAGCAGTACTTC; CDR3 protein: CASSPGQGISHRSYEQYF
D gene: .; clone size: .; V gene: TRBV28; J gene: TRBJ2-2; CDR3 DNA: TGTGCCAGCAGTATGTCACCCACCGGGGAGCTGTTTTTT; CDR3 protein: CASSMSPTGELFF
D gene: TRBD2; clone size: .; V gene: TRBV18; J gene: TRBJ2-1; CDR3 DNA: TGTGCCAGCTCACCCTCTAGCGGGTCCACCTACAATGAGCAGTTCTTC; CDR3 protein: CASSPSSGSTYNEQFF
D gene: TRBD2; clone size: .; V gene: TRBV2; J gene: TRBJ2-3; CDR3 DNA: TGTGCCAGCAGTGAATCTCCGGGACTAGAAACAGATACGCAGTATTTT; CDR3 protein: CASSESPGLETDTQYF
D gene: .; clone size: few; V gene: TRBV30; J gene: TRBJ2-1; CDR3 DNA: TGTGCCTGGACCGTGAGACTTGACAATGAGCAGTTCTTC; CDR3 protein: CAWTVRLDNEQFF
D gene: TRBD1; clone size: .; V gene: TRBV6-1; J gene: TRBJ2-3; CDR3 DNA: TGTGCCAGCAGTGATGAGACAGGGGTGGCAGATACGCAGTATTTT; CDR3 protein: CASSDETGVADTQYF
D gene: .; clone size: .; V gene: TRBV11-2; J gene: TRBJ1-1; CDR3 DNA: TGTGCTAGCAGCTTTGTAGGGGCCGGGGCCACTGAAGCTTTCTTT; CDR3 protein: CASSFVGAGATEAFF
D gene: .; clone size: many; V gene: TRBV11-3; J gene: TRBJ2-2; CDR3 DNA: TGTGCCAGCAGCCCCGGGGGTTCGGGCACCGGGGAGCTGTTTTTT; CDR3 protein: CASSPGGSGTGELFF
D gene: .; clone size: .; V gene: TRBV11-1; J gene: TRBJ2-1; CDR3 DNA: TGTGCCAGCTGCTTATTTTGGTCACTCAATGAGCAGTTCTTC; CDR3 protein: CASCLFWSLNEQFF
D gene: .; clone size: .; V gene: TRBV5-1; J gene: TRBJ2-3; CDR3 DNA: TGCGCCAACAGCTTGGGACACAACACAGATACGCAGTATTTT; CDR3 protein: CANSLGHNTDTQYF
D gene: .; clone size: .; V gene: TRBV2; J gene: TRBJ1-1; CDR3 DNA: TGTGCCAGCAGTGAAGTGGGGGGACTGAACACTGAAACTTTCTTT; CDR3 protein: CASSEVGGLNTETFF
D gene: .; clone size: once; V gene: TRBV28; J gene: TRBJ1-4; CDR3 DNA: TGTGCCAGCAGTTGGACGGGGCGCGATGAAAAACTGTTTTTT; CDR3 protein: CASSWTGRDEKLFF
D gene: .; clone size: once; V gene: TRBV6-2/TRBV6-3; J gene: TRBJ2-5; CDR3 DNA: TGTGCCAGCAGTGTACGACCCAACAGAAAAGAGACCCAGTACTTC; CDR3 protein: CASSVRPNRKETQYF
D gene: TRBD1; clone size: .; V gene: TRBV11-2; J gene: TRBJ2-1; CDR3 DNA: TGTGCCAGCAGTTCAGGACAGGGTTCAATCAATGAGCAGATCTTC; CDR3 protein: CASSSGQGSINEQIF
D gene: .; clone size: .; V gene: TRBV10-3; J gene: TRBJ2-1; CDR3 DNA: TGTGCCATCACCTCCGGCGGAGACAATGTGCAGTTCTTC; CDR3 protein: CAITSGGDNVQFF
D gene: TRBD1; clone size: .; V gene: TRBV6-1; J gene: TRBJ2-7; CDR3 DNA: TGTGCCAGCAGTAGGAACCAGGCACAGGGGGAGCAGTACTTC; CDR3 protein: CASSRNQAQGEQYF
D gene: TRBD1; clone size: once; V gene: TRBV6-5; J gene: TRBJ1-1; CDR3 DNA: TGTGCTAGCAGCCGTCGACAGGGTTTGGGCGCTGAAGCTTTCTTT; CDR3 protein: CASSRRQGLGAEAFF
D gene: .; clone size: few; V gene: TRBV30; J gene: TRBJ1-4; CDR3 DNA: TGTGCCTGGAGTGGACACTCCGCAACTAATGAAAAACTGTTTTTT; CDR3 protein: CAWSGHSATNEKLFF
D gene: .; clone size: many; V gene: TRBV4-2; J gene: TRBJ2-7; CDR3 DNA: TGTGCCAGCAGCCCCGGGGGCGGGACAACCTACGAGCAGTACTTC; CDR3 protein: CASSPGGGTTYEQYF
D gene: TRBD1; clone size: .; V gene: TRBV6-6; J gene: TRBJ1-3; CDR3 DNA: TGTGCCAGCAGTTACGAGCAGGGGGCTTTGCTCTCTGGAAACACCATATATTTT; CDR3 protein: CASSYEQGALLSGNTIYF
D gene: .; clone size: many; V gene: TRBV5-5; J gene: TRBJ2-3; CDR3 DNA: TGTGCCAGCAGCTCCAGTAACGAGGGCACAGATACGCAGTATTTT; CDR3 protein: CASSSSNEGTDTQYF
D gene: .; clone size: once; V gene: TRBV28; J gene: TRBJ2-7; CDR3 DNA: TGTGCCAGCGCCGGATGGACAGAGCAGTACTTC; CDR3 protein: CASAGWTEQYF
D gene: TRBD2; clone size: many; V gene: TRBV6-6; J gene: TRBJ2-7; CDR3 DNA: TGTGCCAGCAGAGGACTGCGGGAGAGGGACGAGCAGTACTTC; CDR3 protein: CASRGLRERDEQYF
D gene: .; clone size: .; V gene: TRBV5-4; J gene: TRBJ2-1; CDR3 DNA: TGTCCCAGCAGCTTGGGAAGCGGGCTGGGCCGCAATGAGCAGTTCTTC; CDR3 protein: CPSSLGSGLGRNEQFF
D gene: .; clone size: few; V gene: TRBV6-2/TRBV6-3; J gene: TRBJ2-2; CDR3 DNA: TGTTCCAGTAGTCGGACCACTGGAGGGGAGCTGTTTTTT; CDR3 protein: CSSSRTTGGELFF
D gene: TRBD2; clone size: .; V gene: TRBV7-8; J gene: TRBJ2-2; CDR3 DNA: TGTGCCAGCAGCTTAGCAGCGGGAGTATCCGGGGAGCTTTTTTTT; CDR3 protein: CASSLAAGVSGELFF
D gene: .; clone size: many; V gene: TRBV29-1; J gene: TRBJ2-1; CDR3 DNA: TGCAGCGTTGGGCGGTCGCACGATGGCAATGAGCAGTTCTTC; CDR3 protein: CSVGRSHDGNEQFF
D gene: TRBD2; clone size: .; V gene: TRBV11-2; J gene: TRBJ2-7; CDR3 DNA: TGTGCCAGCAGCGGTAGTACCCCTCAAGAGCGGGAGTGGGGCTACGAGCAGTACTTC; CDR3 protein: CASSGSTPQEREWGYEQYF
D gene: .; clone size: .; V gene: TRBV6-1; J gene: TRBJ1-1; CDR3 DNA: TGTGCCAGCAGAATGCAGAACACTGAAGCTTTCTTT; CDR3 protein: CASRMQNTEAFF
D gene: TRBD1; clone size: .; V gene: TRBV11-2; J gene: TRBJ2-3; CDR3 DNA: TGTGCCAGCAGCCATAAACAGGGGGCAGATACGCAGTATTTT; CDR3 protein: CASSHKQGADTQYF
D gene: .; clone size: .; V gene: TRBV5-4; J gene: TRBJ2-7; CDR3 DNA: TGTGCCAGCAGCGAGCCGGGACCGCTCTCCTACGAGCAGTACTTC; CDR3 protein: CASSEPGPLSYEQYF
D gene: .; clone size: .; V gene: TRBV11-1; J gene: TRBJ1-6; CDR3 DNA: TGTGCCAGCAGCGGGACGAGGAATTCACCCCTCCACTTT; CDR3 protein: CASSGTRNSPLHF